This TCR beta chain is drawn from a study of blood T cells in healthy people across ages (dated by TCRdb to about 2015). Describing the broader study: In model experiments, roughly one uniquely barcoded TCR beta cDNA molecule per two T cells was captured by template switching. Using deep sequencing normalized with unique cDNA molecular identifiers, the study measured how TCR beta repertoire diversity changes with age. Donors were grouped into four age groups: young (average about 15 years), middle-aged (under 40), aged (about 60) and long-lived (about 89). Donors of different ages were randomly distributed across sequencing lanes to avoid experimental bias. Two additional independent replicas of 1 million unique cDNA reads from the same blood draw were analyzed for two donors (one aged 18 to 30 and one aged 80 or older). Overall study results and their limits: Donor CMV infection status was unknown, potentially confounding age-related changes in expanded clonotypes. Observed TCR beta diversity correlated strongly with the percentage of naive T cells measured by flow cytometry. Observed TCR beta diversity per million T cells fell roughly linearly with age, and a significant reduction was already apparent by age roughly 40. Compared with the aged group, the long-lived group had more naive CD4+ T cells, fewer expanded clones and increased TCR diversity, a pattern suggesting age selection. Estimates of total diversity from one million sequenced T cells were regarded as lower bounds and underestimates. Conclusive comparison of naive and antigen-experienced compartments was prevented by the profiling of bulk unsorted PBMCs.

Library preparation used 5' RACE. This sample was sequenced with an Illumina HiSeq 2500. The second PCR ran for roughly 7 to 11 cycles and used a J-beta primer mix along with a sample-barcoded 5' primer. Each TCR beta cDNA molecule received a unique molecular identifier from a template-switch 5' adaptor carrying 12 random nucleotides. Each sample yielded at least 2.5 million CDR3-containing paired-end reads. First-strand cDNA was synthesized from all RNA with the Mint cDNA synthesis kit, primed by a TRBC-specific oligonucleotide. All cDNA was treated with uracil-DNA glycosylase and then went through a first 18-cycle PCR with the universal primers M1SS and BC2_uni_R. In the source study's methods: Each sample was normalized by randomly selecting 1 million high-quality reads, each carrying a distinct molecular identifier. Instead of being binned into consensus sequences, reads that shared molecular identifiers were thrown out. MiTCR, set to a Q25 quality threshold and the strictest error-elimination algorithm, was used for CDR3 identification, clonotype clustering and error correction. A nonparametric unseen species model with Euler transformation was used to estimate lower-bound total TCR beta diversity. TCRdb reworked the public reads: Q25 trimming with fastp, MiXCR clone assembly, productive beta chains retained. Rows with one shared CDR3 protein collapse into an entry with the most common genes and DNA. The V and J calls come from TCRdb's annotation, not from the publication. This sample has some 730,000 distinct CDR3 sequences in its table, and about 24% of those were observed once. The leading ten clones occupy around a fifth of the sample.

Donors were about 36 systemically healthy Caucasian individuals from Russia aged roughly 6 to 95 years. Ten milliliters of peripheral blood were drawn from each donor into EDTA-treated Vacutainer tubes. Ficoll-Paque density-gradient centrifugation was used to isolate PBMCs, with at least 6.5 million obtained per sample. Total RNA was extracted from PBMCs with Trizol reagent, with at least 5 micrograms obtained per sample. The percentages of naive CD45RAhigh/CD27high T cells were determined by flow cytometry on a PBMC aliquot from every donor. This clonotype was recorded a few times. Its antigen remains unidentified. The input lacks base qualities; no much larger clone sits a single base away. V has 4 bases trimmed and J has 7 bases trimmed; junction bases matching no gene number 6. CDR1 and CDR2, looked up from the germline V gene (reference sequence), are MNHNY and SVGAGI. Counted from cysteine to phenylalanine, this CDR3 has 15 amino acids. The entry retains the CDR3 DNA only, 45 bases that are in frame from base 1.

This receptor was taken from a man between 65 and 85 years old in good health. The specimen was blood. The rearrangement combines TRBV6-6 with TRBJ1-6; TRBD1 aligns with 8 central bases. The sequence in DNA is TGTGCCAGCAGTTCACGACAGGGGTGGAATTCACCCCTCCACTTT. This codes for CASSSRQGWNSPLHF.